This paragraph covers one T cell receptor (beta chain) sequence. The data belong to a study of blood T cell repertoires in COVID-19. Whole-study context: The United States, Italy and Spain supplied acute and convalescent COVID-19 samples. Nucleic acid was either cDNA or gDNA, and it came from T cells, B-cell-depleted T cells, or PBMCs.

V shed 3 bases and J shed 2 bases, with 7 bases lying between them. Germline V CDR1 and CDR2: SEHNR, FQNEAQ (reference sequence). The CDR3 has 13 residues. Produced via immunoSEQ multiplex PCR; TCRdb's table is partial and in-frame only. The sample contains around 420,000 clones, 88% of which appear only once. Membership in each cohort depended on participant-reported clinical history. The chain combines TRBV7-9 with TRBJ1-2; D is possibly TRBD1 (5 bases). What was sequenced was PBMCs or T cells enriched from blood (not recorded which). This TCR was recovered from a woman aged 40 to 55 with acute COVID-19. The CDR3 DNA reads as TGTGCCAGCAGCTTGGGGGGGAACTATGGCTACACCTTC. The encoded protein is CASSLGGNYGYTF.